This TCR beta chain comes out of a study of cytomegalovirus exposure and HLA in healthy donors. Study background: A prior analysis found roughly 100 million unique TCR beta sequences from 170 million or so T cells. In terms of ancestry, the Caucasian-associated cluster contained roughly 80% of the approximately 400 genotyped donors. Whole-study findings and limits: TCR beta sequences reportedly predicted most subjects' HLA-A and HLA-B alleles accurately. A later analysis by the authors found several of the most significant clusters apparently linked to common viral pathogens.

Notes on this clone: The antigen remains unidentified.

Trimming took 6 bases from V and 0 from J; bases not matched to a gene: 12. The germline V gene encodes CDR1 MGHRA and CDR2 YSYEKL. The CDR3 spans 17 residues. The PCR made use of 60 Vbeta and 13 Jbeta primers. Here immunoSEQ multiplex PCR was the method, and the copy in TCRdb shows in-frame clones only, minus some. The sample yields some 180,000 clones, of which the top ten take up about 6.5%. What was sequenced was PBMCs. This receptor was obtained from a man aged 25 to 40 in good health and CMV-seronegative. The J gene is TRBJ1-1, the V gene TRBV4-1, with TRBD1 matching 8 bases. The CDR3 DNA is TGCGCCAGCAGGATAGGACAGGGCATGAACCTGAACACTGAAGCTTTCTTT. As protein: CASRIGQGMNLNTEAFF.